The T cell receptor beta chain under discussion was sequenced for a study of cytomegalovirus exposure and HLA in healthy donors. Findings and limits, study-wide: Among the sequence variants, a highly shared cluster was likely an artifact of sequencing. The records held CMV serostatus as the only immune exposure information.

About this clone itself: What it recognizes is unknown.

The PCR had 60 Vbeta and 13 Jbeta primers. Assay: immunoSEQ multiplex PCR; the TCRdb copy retains only in-frame clones and omits some. The table has tens of thousands of clones, roughly 63% seen once. Sequenced input: PBMCs. The sequence came from a man aged 60-69 years in good health and CMV-seropositive.

CDR3 loop: CASSLSTDEQYF. The CDR3, as DNA: TGTGCCAGCAGCTTGTCGACTGACGAGCAGTACTTC. The rearrangement uses TRBV7-9 and TRBJ2-7, with D unresolved. The CDR3 has 12 residues. Germline V CDR1 and CDR2: SEHNR, FQNEAQ (reference sequence). V was clipped by 3 bases and J by 5 bases, with 8 bases between them.